The entry that follows covers one T cell receptor beta chain sequence. Its matching antigen is unknown. The source of the sample is a study of blood T cells in healthy people across ages. Study summary: About one barcoded beta molecule per two T cells was captured by template switching. Findings of the study overall: Per-million-T-cell TCR beta diversity fell roughly linearly with age.

Then a second PCR, running about 6 to 11 cycles, was carried out with a sample-barcoded 5' primer and a J-beta primer mix. Using its own MiXCR run on the 5' RACE reads, TCRdb lists one record per CDR3 protein. This sample yields roughly 790,000 distinct CDR3 sequences, of which roughly 43% are seen a single time; 20% to 25% belongs to the top ten. CDR3 length: 14 amino acids. V lost 6 bases and J lost 9; bases outside the gene matches: 10. Researchers isolated at least 6.5 million PBMCs per sample. Specimen: blood. The receptor was isolated from a woman in her sixties in good health. J is TRBJ2-2 and V is TRBV12-3 or TRBV12-4; 7 nucleotides match TRBD1. CDR3 amino acids: CASRGAGGFRELFF. DNA for the CDR3: TGTGCCAGCAGGGGGGCAGGGGGTTTCAGGGAGCTGTTTTTT.